One and the same sample provided the 11 T cell receptor beta chains below, sequenced in a study of blood T cell repertoires in COVID-19. TCRdb's table, derived via immunoSEQ multiplex PCR, lists solely in-frame clones and lacks some. This table holds 150,000 or so clones, around 85% found once. The sequenced sample consisted of peripheral blood. These receptors were obtained from a man aged 60 to 75 with COVID-19, enrolled during active disease.

This chain connects TRBV10-3 to TRBJ1-1; D not resolved. The CDR3 runs 12 residues. Between the trimmed V and J ends, which lost 5 bases and 2 bases, there was a span of 6 bases. Per the germline V gene, CDR1 is ENHRY and CDR2 is SYGVKD. The CDR3 protein is CAISRYNTEAFF. The CDR3 nucleotides read TGTGCCATCAGTCGTTATAACACTGAAGCTTTCTTT.

V gene TRBV5-5 combines with J gene TRBJ2-1; D is unresolved. Trimming removed 2 bases at V and 9 bases at J, with 6 bases between. CDR3 length: 11 residues. The germline CDR1 and CDR2 sequences are SGHKS and YYEKEE (reference sequence). CDR3 region: CASSLQIEQFF. The DNA for the CDR3 is TGTGCCAGCAGCTTACAGATTGAGCAGTTCTTC.

This rearrangement joins TRBV18 to TRBJ1-1; 8 nucleotides align to TRBD1. V trimming: 3 bases; J trimming: 5 bases; junction bases outside the gene matches: 8. The CDR3 covers 15 residues. The V gene's germline CDR1 is KGHSH and CDR2 LQKENI. The DNA for the CDR3 is TGTGCCAGCTCACCCCCAGGGGGCGCGTATACTGAAGCTTTCTTT. Its protein product is CASSPPGGAYTEAFF.

The chain has TRBV7-9 and TRBJ2-2, with a tentative D call TRBD1 (6 bases). Germline lookup yields CDR1 SEHNR and CDR2 FQNEAQ (reference sequence). Trimming cost V 11 bases and J 1 base, with 17 bases left between them. The CDR3 spans 15 residues. For the CDR3, the DNA is TGTGCCGGCCAAGACACGGACAGGAACACCGGGGAGCTGTTTTTT. Protein: CAGQDTDRNTGELFF.

The chain has TRBV5-1 and TRBJ2-5, with D perhaps matching TRBD1 (6 bases). The CDR3 consists of 16 residues. Germline V gene sequence: CDR1 SGHRS, CDR2 YFSETQ. The ends were cut back, 2 bases at V and 2 bases at J, with 16 bases in the middle. The CDR3 nucleotides are TGCGCCAGCAGCTTCTTGGTACAGGGCGGACAAGAGACCCAGTACTTC. This translates into CASSFLVQGGQETQYF.

The rearrangement joins TRBV4-1 to TRBJ1-1; D possibly corresponds to TRBD1 (5 bases). CDR3 length equals 15 residues. Germline CDR1 reads MGHRA; CDR2 reads YSYEKL. The V gene lost 0 bases and the J gene lost 0 bases, with 8 bases spanning the gap. CDR3 sequence reads: CASSQEGLMNTEAFF. Written as DNA, the CDR3 is TGCGCCAGCAGCCAAGAGGGACTGATGAACACTGAAGCTTTCTTT.

The chain employs TRBV6-5 and TRBJ2-7, with D hard to call. Trimming removed 2 bases from V and 2 bases from J, with 10 bases in between. Germline-derived CDR1 and CDR2 are MNHEY and SVGAGI. The CDR3 runs 14 residues. The CDR3: CASSYGRHTYEQYF. In DNA form, the CDR3 reads TGTGCCAGCAGTTACGGGCGCCATACCTACGAGCAGTACTTC.

The V gene is TRBV3-1 (or the pseudogene TRBV3-2), the J gene TRBJ1-1; unclear D gene. Germline V CDR1 and CDR2: LGHDT, YNNKEL (reference sequence). Trimming took off 4 bases at V and 1 base at J, with 13 bases between the two ends. The CDR3 is 15 amino acids. This CDR3 is CASSPRGSGNTEAFF. CDR3 DNA: TGTGCCAGCAGCCCCCGAGGCTCGGGGAACACTGAAGCTTTCTTT.

This clone has just one count. J is TRBJ1-3 and V is TRBV27; D call uncertain. The length of the CDR3 is 13 residues. V lost 5 bases and J 5 bases, leaving 10 bases between the germline ends. In germline, CDR1 is MNHEY, CDR2 SMNVEV (reference sequence). The CDR3 loop is CASSTSSRNTIYF. CDR3 DNA: TGTGCCAGCAGTACTTCAAGCAGAAACACCATATATTTT.

On this clone itself: The junction does not match germline at one end; this may be a read error. The rearrangement links TRBV27 to TRBJ2-7, with a weak D call TRBD2 (6 bases). CDR3 length: 13 residues. Germline V gene lookup returns CDR1 MNHEY and CDR2 SMNVEV (reference sequence). The CDR3 bases are TGTGCCAGCAGTCTATCCGGGAGCTACGAGCAGTACTTC. Its translation is CASSLSGSYEQYF.

V is TRBV5-1 and J is TRBJ2-2, with TRBD2 identical over 9 bases. The junction had 17 bases not matched to a gene; V was cut back by 0 bases and J by 5 bases. The CDR3 extends over 20 amino acids. Germline-derived CDR1 and CDR2 are SGHRS and YFSETQ. The CDR3 DNA sequence: TGCGCCAGCAGCTTGGGTTCGTTGCGAGGGGGGACTAGCTTGACCGGGGAGCTGTTTTTT. Amino acids: CASSLGSLRGGTSLTGELFF. The full variable domain, in which reference TRBV5-1 and TRBJ2-2 provide the parts outside the CDR3, is KAGVTQTPRYLIKTRGQQVTLSCSPISGHRSVSWYQQTPGQGLQFLFEYFSETQRNKGNFPGRFSGRQFSNSRSEMNVSTLELGDSALYLCASSLGSLRGGTSLTGELFFGEGSRLTVL.